One sample yielded the 16 T cell receptor beta chains listed below, sequenced in a study of blood T cell repertoires in COVID-19. Assay used: immunoSEQ multiplex PCR; TCRdb lists only in-frame clones, some missing. The data show nearly 250,000 clones, roughly 86% seen once. The specimen sequenced was peripheral blood. The source of these receptors is a woman older than 75 with COVID-19, enrolled during active disease.

The chain couples TRBV5-1 to TRBJ2-1; 9 nucleotides line up with TRBD1. The CDR3 contains 14 residues. Trimming at V came to 3 bases and at J to 9 bases, leaving 7 bases not matched to a gene. The germline CDR1 and CDR2 sequences are SGHRS and YFSETQ. The CDR3 bases are TGCGCCAGCAGCTCCGGACAGGGGAGGGGTGAGCAGTTCTTC. Translated: CASSSGQGRGEQFF.

This chain connects TRBV11-2 to TRBJ2-3, with TRBD2 matching 12 bases. The CDR3 loop spans 17 amino acids. Trimming at V came to 1 base and at J to 3 bases, leaving 5 bases not matched to a gene. Germline V gene data show CDR1 as SGHAT and CDR2 as FQNNGV. In DNA, the CDR3 is TGTGCCAGCAGCTTAGTCGGACTAGCGGGGAATACAGATACGCAGTATTTT. This translates into CASSLVGLAGNTDTQYF.

In nucleotides, the CDR3 is TGTGCCAGCAGCAGAAACCGGGACAGGGAAACCTACGAGCAGTACTTC. It specifies CASSRNRDRETYEQYF. The rearrangement links TRBV9 to TRBJ2-7; the match to TRBD1 covers 9 bases. The CDR3 runs to 16 residues. Looked up from germline, CDR1 is SGDLS and CDR2 is YYNGEE. Unmatched junction bases numbered 10, after V lost 4 bases and J lost 2 bases.

The V gene is TRBV15, the J gene TRBJ2-2; 10 nucleotides match TRBD2. V dropped 8 bases and J dropped 1; count of bases not matched to a gene: 7. Per the germline V gene, CDR1 is LNHNV and CDR2 is YYDKDF (reference sequence). This CDR3 has 16 amino acids. This chain's CDR3 is CATRPSGGKNTGELFF. The CDR3 nucleotides read TGTGCCACCCGCCCTAGCGGGGGAAAGAACACCGGGGAGCTGTTTTTT.

The chain uses TRBV28 and TRBJ1-4, with TRBD1 as a possible D gene (5 bases). The V end lost 8 bases, the J end lost 8 bases, and 21 bases lay between the germline ends. The CDR3 covers 15 residues. Germline values: CDR1 MDHEN, CDR2 SYDVKM. The CDR3 DNA reads as TGTGCCAGCGGCGGCCTCGGGACTCTACACGAAAAACTGTTTTTT. It specifies CASGGLGTLHEKLFF.

This clone came up once. V usage is TRBV7-2 and J usage is TRBJ1-1, with no clear D. The CDR3 has 14 amino acids. Germline assignment: CDR1 SGHTA and CDR2 FQGNSA. The germline V and J ends were trimmed by 0 bases and 9 bases, with 14 bases remaining between them. The DNA of the CDR3 is TGTGCCAGCAGCTTAGCGGCCCAGAGGGTAAAAGCTTTCTTT. This codes for CASSLAAQRVKAFF.

The rearrangement joins TRBV19 to TRBJ2-7; possibly TRBD2 for D (6 bases). Germline CDR1 reads LNHDA; CDR2 reads SQIVND (reference sequence). V lost 6 bases to trimming and J lost 2 bases, with 14 bases between them. This CDR3 spans 14 amino acids. As DNA, the CDR3 is TGTGCCAGTAGGAGGGACTGGGGCCCCTACGAGCAGTACGTC. Translating gives CASRRDWGPYEQYV.

The chain carries TRBV5-1 and TRBJ2-1, with 10 bases fitting TRBD1. Germline V gene sequence: CDR1 SGHRS, CDR2 YFSETQ. The CDR3 has 15 amino acids. V was clipped by 3 bases and J by 8 bases; unmatched bases: 8. The CDR3 DNA follows: TGCGCCAGCAGCTCGGGACAGGGGCCCCCTGATGAGCAGTTCTTC. This codes for CASSSGQGPPDEQFF. Drawing the rest from reference TRBV5-1 and TRBJ2-1, the complete variable domain is KAGVTQTPRYLIKTRGQQVTLSCSPISGHRSVSWYQQTPGQGLQFLFEYFSETQRNKGNFPGRFSGRQFSNSRSEMNVSTLELGDSALYLCASSSGQGPPDEQFFGPGTRLTVL.

This clone has only one observation. The chain couples TRBV9 to TRBJ2-7; a possible D gene is TRBD1 (6 bases). CDR1 SGDLS and CDR2 YYNGEE come from the germline V gene. The V and J ends lost 0 bases and 7 bases respectively, with 14 bases between them. There are 14 residues in the CDR3. The CDR3 DNA reads as TGTGCCAGCAGCGTAGTGGCAGGGGCGGGTGAGCAGTACTTC. It is translated as CASSVVAGAGEQYF.

The chain joins TRBV4-2 to TRBJ1-3; D might be TRBD1 (5 bases). CDR1 and CDR2 (germline): LGHNA, YNFKEQ. This CDR3 region has 16 residues. The V gene lost 4 bases and the J gene lost 4 bases, with 17 bases spanning the gap. CDR3 region: CASSLLGPTAGNTIYF. The CDR3 DNA reads TGTGCCAGCAGCCTCCTAGGCCCGACAGCCGGAAACACCATATATTTT.

The chain links TRBV5-1 to TRBJ1-4; 7 bases are shared with TRBD1. CDR1 and CDR2 (germline): SGHRS, YFSETQ. J was trimmed by 3 bases and V by 0 bases; bases with no gene match: 5. The CDR3 length is 16 residues. The DNA for the CDR3 is TGCGCCAGCAGCTTGGCTGGACAGGTCCCTAATGAAAAACTGTTTTTT. Residues: CASSLAGQVPNEKLFF.

The chain recombines TRBV7-9 with TRBJ1-1; D is uncertain. The CDR3 covers 11 residues. V lost 8 bases and J 6 bases, leaving 10 bases between the germline ends. Germline CDR1 is SEHNR and CDR2 is FQNEAQ (reference sequence). The CDR3 coding sequence is TGTGCCAGCCTGAATGGCCCTGAAGCTTTCTTT. Amino acids: CASLNGPEAFF.

This chain uses TRBV2 with TRBJ1-3; 7 bases align to TRBD1. Trimming removed 8 bases from V and 2 bases from J; junction bases left unmatched: 6. CDR1 and CDR2 from the germline V gene are SNHLY and FYNNEI. This CDR3 comprises 14 residues. The CDR3: CASETGTPGNTIYF. CDR3 nucleotides: TGTGCCAGCGAGACAGGGACACCTGGAAACACCATATATTTT.

This clone was detected once. The rearrangement joins TRBV5-4 to TRBJ2-5, with a tentative D call TRBD1 (7 bases). Germline CDR1 and CDR2: SGHNT and YYREEE (reference sequence). Trimming stripped 5 bases from V and 0 bases from J, with 14 bases between. CDR3 size: 15 residues. CDR3 bases: TGTGCCAGCAGTCGCGGGACAGCGTACCAAGAGACCCAGTACTTC. This translates into CASSRGTAYQETQYF.

This clone has just one count. The chain employs TRBV3-1 (or the pseudogene TRBV3-2) and TRBJ1-1; D is uncertain. Germline V gene data show CDR1 as LGHDT and CDR2 as YNNKEL (reference sequence). CDR3 length: 16 residues. With 0 bases removed from V and 1 base from J, the gap between germline ends came to 12 bases. CDR3 nucleotides: TGTGCCAGCAGCCAAGATTGGGAGAATGGGAACACTGAAGCTTTCTTT. This sequence encodes CASSQDWENGNTEAFF.

This clone was seen just once. V usage is TRBV5-1 and J usage is TRBJ2-2, with TRBD1 matching 9 bases. Germline V gene lookup returns CDR1 SGHRS and CDR2 YFSETQ. The CDR3 is made up of 15 amino acids. The V and J ends lost 8 bases and 6 bases, in that order; junction bases with no gene match: 11. CDR3 bases: TGCGCCAGAACCGGGGGGACAGGGATTCCCGGGGAGCTGTTTTTT. Translating gives CARTGGTGIPGELFF.